These T cell receptor beta chains were read from a single sample in a study of cytomegalovirus exposure and HLA in healthy donors. Some clones are missing from TCRdb's copy, which holds only in-frame ones; the method was immunoSEQ multiplex PCR. Of 80,000 or so clones in the sample, about 71% were seen once. Input material: PBMCs. The origin of the receptors is a woman aged 40-49 years in good health and CMV-seronegative. Both conserved end residues are part of each CDR3. D genes are given only for firm matches. Some rows have no size entry. The others give once, few or many, or a class for an expanded clone.

DNA	CDR3	V	J	D	size
TGCGCCAGCAGCTTACCCACGAGCTCCTACGAGCAGTACTTC	CASSLPTSSYEQYF	TRBV5-1	TRBJ2-7	-	few
TGTGCCAGTAGTACAAGGACAGGCAATGAAAAACTGTTTTTT	CASSTRTGNEKLFF	TRBV19	TRBJ1-4	TRBD1	-
TGTGCCAGCAGTTATGTTGGGGGGACTAATGAAAAACTGTTTTTT	CASSYVGGTNEKLFF	TRBV6-5	TRBJ1-4	-	few
TGTGCCAGCAGCTTAGTCGGACAGACCTACGAGCAGTACTTC	CASSLVGQTYEQYF	TRBV7-9	TRBJ2-7	-	-
TGTGCCAGCAGCTTGCCCGGTGAGACCCAGTACTTC	CASSLPGETQYF	TRBV5-4	TRBJ2-5	-	-
TGCAGCGTTGGCTGGGGGGATGAAGCTTTCTTT	CSVGWGDEAFF	TRBV29-1	TRBJ1-1	-	few
TGCGCCAGCAGCTTGGCCATTAGCGGGATGAGAAACGAGCAGTACTTC	CASSLAISGMRNEQYF	TRBV5-1	TRBJ2-7	TRBD2	few
TGCAGCGTGTCAGACATTTTCCTTAGCACAGATACGCAGTATTTT	CSVSDIFLSTDTQYF	TRBV29-1	TRBJ2-3	-	few
TGTGCCAGCAGCTGGGGCAGGGCGGCCACTGAAGCTTTCTTT	CASSWGRAATEAFF	TRBV5-6	TRBJ1-1	-	-
TGTGCCTGGAGCGGAGCTAGCACAGATACGCAGTATTTT	CAWSGASTDTQYF	TRBV30	TRBJ2-3	-	-
TGTGCCAGCAGTGATTCCCGACTAGAAGTGAACACCGGGGAGCTGTTTTTT	CASSDSRLEVNTGELFF	TRBV6-1	TRBJ2-2	-	-
TGTGCCAGCAGCCCCCTCGCTAGCGGGGCAGACACCGGGGAGCTGTTTTTT	CASSPLASGADTGELFF	TRBV16	TRBJ2-2	TRBD2	-
TGTGCCTGGACAGGGGGCGGCCCTGAAGCTTTCTTT	CAWTGGGPEAFF	TRBV30	TRBJ1-1	TRBD1	-
TGTGCCAGCAGACAGGGACAGGGGTTTCAGCCCCAGCATTTT	CASRQGQGFQPQHF	TRBV28	TRBJ1-5	TRBD1	-
TGTGCCAGTAGCCCGACTAGCGGGAGGGACAGCTCCTACGAGCAGTACTTC	CASSPTSGRDSSYEQYF	TRBV19	TRBJ2-7	TRBD2	-
TGTGCCAGCAGCCACGGGGGGGGAAATGAGCAGTTCTTC	CASSHGGGNEQFF	TRBV16	TRBJ2-1	TRBD2	-
TGCGCCAGCAGTCACAAATATGGATCGATCCGGGACAGACACTATGGCTACACCTTC	CASSHKYGSIRDRHYGYTF	TRBV23-1	TRBJ1-2	TRBD1	-
TGTGCCAGTAGTATAAGGACAGGGGTAAAGGTCAATGAGCAGTTCTTC	CASSIRTGVKVNEQFF	TRBV19	TRBJ2-1	TRBD1	-
TGTGCCAGCAGTGAAACCGGGACTAGCGGGATCGGGCAGTTCTTC	CASSETGTSGIGQFF	TRBV6-1	TRBJ2-1	TRBD2	-
TGTGCCAGCAGCCCCGTCAGTCCCTACGAGCAGTACTTC	CASSPVSPYEQYF	TRBV27	TRBJ2-7	-	few
TGTGCCAGTAGTAGGGGACAGGGGTCCCCCTCCTACGAGCAGTACTTC	CASSRGQGSPSYEQYF	TRBV19	TRBJ2-7	TRBD1	-
TGTGCCAGCAGTCTACTAAGACAGGAACAAGAGACCCAGTACTTC	CASSLLRQEQETQYF	TRBV28	TRBJ2-5	-	-
TGTGCCAGCAGCTCTACTTCCCTCTCCTATAATTCACCCCTCCACTTT	CASSSTSLSYNSPLHF	TRBV9	TRBJ1-6	-	-
TGTGCCAGCAACGACGGGACAGGGGGAAAAGAGACCCAGTACTTC	CASNDGTGGKETQYF	TRBV2	TRBJ2-5	TRBD1	-
TGTGCCAGCACCAGACTAGCGGGGACCACCGGGGAGCTGTTTTTT	CASTRLAGTTGELFF	TRBV2	TRBJ2-2	TRBD2	-
TGTGCCAGCTCCCGGACAGGGGCAACTGGGGCCAACGTCCTGACTTTC	CASSRTGATGANVLTF	TRBV18	TRBJ2-6	TRBD1	-
TGCGCCAGCAGCTTGGATCCAGGGAGGACTGAAGCTTTCTTT	CASSLDPGRTEAFF	TRBV5-1	TRBJ1-1	-	-
TGCGCCAGCAGCTTAATCCCCAGGGGGGCGGCTGGGGCCAACGTCCTGACTTTC	CASSLIPRGAAGANVLTF	TRBV5-1	TRBJ2-6	-	-
TGCGCCAGCAGCCAAGATCTCCACACTACGAATATCAATCAGCCCCAGCATTTT	CASSQDLHTTNINQPQHF	TRBV4-1	TRBJ1-5	-	-
TGCGCCAGCAGCCAAGTCTGGCAGGGTACCTACGAGCAGTACTTC	CASSQVWQGTYEQYF	TRBV4-3	TRBJ2-7	-	-
TGTGCCAGCAGTGGGGAGGGGCCCTACGAGCAGTACTTC	CASSGEGPYEQYF	TRBV28	TRBJ2-7	TRBD2	few
TGTGCCAGTAGTATTGGGCTAGCGGGGGCCTCTTCGGATACGCAGTATTTT	CASSIGLAGASSDTQYF	TRBV19	TRBJ2-3	TRBD2	-
TGTGCCAGCAGGGCAGAGGAGCGGAGGAAAGAGACCCAGTACTTC	CASRAEERRKETQYF	TRBV27	TRBJ2-5	-	once
TGTGCCAGCAGCCAATCCCTAACCGTGCTGCAGTTCTTC	CASSQSLTVLQFF	TRBV16	TRBJ2-1	-	-
TGTGCCAGCAGCCCCGGGGGGGGATTACCCCAGTACTTC	CASSPGGGLPQYF	TRBV2	TRBJ2-5	TRBD2	-
TGTGCCAGCAGTCCCTGGGCGGGACAGGGCACAGATACGCAGTATTTT	CASSPWAGQGTDTQYF	TRBV28	TRBJ2-3	TRBD1	-
TGTGCCAGCAGCCTTGAAAGGGAGGTTCGAGAGACCCAGTACTTC	CASSLEREVRETQYF	TRBV4-2	TRBJ2-5	-	-
TGTGCCAGCAGCTCTTTCGGGACAGGGGGCTACGAGCAGTACTTC	CASSSFGTGGYEQYF	TRBV25-1	TRBJ2-7	TRBD1	-
TGTGCCAGCAGTGAGAGCCTTGGGGGGGATACGCAGTATTTT	CASSESLGGDTQYF	TRBV28	TRBJ2-3	-	-
TGCGCCAGCAGCCCTAGACTAGCGACCATGAACACCGGGGAGCTGCTTTTT	CASSPRLATMNTGELLF	TRBV5-1	TRBJ2-2	TRBD2	-
TGTGCCAGCAGTTTTACAGGGAAAATGGGAGCTTTCTTT	CASSFTGKMGAFF	TRBV28	TRBJ1-1	-	-
TGTGCCAGCAGCCCCGTCGGGGTCACTGGAAACACCATATATTTT	CASSPVGVTGNTIYF	TRBV13	TRBJ1-3	-	-
TGTGCCAGCAGCCAAGGGACTAGCGATAGCATTCAGTACTTC	CASSQGTSDSIQYF	TRBV6-1	TRBJ2-4	TRBD2	few
TGCGCCAGCAGCCGGGAGGGGGGCACAGATACGCAGTATTTT	CASSREGGTDTQYF	TRBV4-1	TRBJ2-3	-	-
TGTGCCAGCGTTCTAGCGGGAGGGTCATCCAATGAGCAGTTCTTC	CASVLAGGSSNEQFF	TRBV5-4	TRBJ2-1	TRBD2	-
TGTGCCAGCAGCTTAGCTGGAAGGGGGAGGGCCTCGGGGGCCAACGTCCTGACTTTC	CASSLAGRGRASGANVLTF	TRBV11-2	TRBJ2-6	-	once
TGTGCCAGCAGCCCCCACCTAGATCAGCCCCAGCATTTT	CASSPHLDQPQHF	TRBV7-9	TRBJ1-5	-	-
TGTGCCAGCAGACCTAACCCCAGGGACGAGCAGTACTTC	CASRPNPRDEQYF	TRBV11-1	TRBJ2-7	-	-
TGCGCCAGCAGTGAGGACAGCTACATGATCCGGGAGCTGTTTTTT	CASSEDSYMIRELFF	TRBV10-2	TRBJ2-2	-	-
TGTGCCAGCAGTTTATTAGAAAAACTGTTTTTT	CASSLLEKLFF	TRBV28	TRBJ1-4	-	-
TGTGCCAGCAGTGAAGTTACAGGGGGCGGCGGAGAGACCCAGTACTTC	CASSEVTGGGGETQYF	TRBV6-1	TRBJ2-5	TRBD1	-
TGTGCCAGCAGCCCGGGAGGGACCTATGGCTACACCTTC	CASSPGGTYGYTF	TRBV28	TRBJ1-2	-	-
TGCGCCAGCAGCTTCTCGGGACAGGGGGCGCAAAATGAGCAGTTCTTC	CASSFSGQGAQNEQFF	TRBV5-1	TRBJ2-1	TRBD1	-
TGTGCCAGCATGAGGGGGGGAAAAACTGAAGCTTTCTTT	CASMRGGKTEAFF	TRBV2	TRBJ1-1	-	once
TGTGCCAGCAGTTACTCCCTAGGGCGGGATCCCCTCGAGCAGTACTTC	CASSYSLGRDPLEQYF	TRBV6-6	TRBJ2-7	-	-
TGTGCCAGCTCACCAAATGTCGGGCGGACAGGGGGCTGGAACACTGAAGCTTTCTTT	CASSPNVGRTGGWNTEAFF	TRBV18	TRBJ1-1	TRBD1	-
TGTGCCATGTCGGACAGGGCCGGCTATGGCTACACCTTC	CAMSDRAGYGYTF	TRBV25-1	TRBJ1-2	TRBD1	-
TGTGCCAGCAGCTTAGCCCGGGGGTCCGGGGAGCTGTTTTTT	CASSLARGSGELFF	TRBV11-3	TRBJ2-2	-	-
TGTGCCAGCAGCCTCCCCGGGACAGGGGATCCCGAGCAGTACTTC	CASSLPGTGDPEQYF	TRBV11-2	TRBJ2-7	TRBD1	-
TGTGCCAGCAGCCGATCTAGATCCACAGATACGCAGTATTTT	CASSRSRSTDTQYF	TRBV7-3	TRBJ2-3	-	-